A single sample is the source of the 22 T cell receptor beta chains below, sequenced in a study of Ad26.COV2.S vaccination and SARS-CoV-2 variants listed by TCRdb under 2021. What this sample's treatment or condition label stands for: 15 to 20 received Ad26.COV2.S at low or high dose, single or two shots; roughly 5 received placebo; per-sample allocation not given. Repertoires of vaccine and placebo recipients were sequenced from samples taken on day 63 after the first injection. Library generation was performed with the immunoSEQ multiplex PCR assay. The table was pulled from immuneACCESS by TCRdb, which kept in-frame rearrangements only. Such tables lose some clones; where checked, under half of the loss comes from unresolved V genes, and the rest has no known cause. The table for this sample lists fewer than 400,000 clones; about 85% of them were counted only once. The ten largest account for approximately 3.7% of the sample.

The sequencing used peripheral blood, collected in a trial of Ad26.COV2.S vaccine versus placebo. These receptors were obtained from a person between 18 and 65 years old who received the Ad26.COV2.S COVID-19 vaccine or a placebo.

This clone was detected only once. The CDR3 DNA follows: TGCGCCAGCAGCTTGTGGCCGGGGGGGTCCTACAATGAGCAGTTCTTC. Encoded protein: CASSLWPGGSYNEQFF. The rearrangement uses TRBV5-1 and TRBJ2-1; TRBD2 matches 8 bases. CDR1 and CDR2 from the germline V gene are SGHRS and YFSETQ. This CDR3 comprises 16 residues. J gave up 1 base and V 1 base, and 4 bases lay outside the gene matches.

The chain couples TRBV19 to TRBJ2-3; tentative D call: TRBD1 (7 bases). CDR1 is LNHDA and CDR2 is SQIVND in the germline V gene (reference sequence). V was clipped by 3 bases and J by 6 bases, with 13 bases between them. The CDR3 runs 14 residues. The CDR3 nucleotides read TGTGCCAGTAGTATCGGGCCAGGGGGGGATACGCAGTATTTT. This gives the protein CASSIGPGGDTQYF.

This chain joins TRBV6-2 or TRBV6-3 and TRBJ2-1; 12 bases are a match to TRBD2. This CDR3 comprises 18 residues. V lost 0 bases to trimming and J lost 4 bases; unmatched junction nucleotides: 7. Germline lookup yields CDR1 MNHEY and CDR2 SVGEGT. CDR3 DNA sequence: TGTGCCAGCAGTTACTCCCCGGCTAGCGGGGGGGGTTACAATGAGCAGTTCTTC. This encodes CASSYSPASGGGYNEQFF.

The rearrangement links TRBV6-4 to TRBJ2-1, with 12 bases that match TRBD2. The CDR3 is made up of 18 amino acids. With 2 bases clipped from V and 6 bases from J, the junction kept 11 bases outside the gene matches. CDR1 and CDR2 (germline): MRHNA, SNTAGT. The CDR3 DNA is TGTGCCAGCAGTGACATTCTAGCGGGGGGGCCCGACGCCAATGAGCAGTTCTTC. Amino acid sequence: CASSDILAGGPDANEQFF.

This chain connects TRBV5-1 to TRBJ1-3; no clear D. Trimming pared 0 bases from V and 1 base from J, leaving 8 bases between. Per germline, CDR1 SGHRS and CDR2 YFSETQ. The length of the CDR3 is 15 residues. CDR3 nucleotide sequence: TGCGCCAGCAGCTTGGATAAGGAATCTGGAAACACCATATATTTT. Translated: CASSLDKESGNTIYF.

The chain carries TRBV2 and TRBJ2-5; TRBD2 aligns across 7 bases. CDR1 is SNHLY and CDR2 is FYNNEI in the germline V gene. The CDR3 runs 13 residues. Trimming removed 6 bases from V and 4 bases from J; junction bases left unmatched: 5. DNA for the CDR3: TGTGCCAGCAGGAGGAGGGAGGGAGAGACCCAGTACTTC. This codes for CASRRREGETQYF.

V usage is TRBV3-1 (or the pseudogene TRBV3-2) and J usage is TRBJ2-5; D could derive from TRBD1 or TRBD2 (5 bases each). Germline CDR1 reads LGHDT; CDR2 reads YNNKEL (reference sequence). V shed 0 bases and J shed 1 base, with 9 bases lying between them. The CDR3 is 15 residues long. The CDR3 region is CASSQDGTRQETQYF. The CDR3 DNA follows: TGTGCCAGCAGCCAAGATGGGACGCGCCAAGAGACCCAGTACTTC.

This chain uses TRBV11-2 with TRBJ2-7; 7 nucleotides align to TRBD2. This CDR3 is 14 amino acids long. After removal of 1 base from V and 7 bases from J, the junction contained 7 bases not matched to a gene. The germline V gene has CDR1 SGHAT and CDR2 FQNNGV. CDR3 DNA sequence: TGTGCCAGCAGCTTAGCACTAGCGTCGAAAGAGCAGTACTTC. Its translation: CASSLALASKEQYF.

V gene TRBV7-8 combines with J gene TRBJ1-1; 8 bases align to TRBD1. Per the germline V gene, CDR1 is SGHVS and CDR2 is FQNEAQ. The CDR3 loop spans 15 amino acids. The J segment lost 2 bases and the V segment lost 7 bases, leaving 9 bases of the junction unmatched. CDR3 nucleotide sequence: TGTGCCAGCATCCTTAGGGGACAGGCAAACACTGAAGCTTTCTTT. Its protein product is CASILRGQANTEAFF.

CDR3 sequence (DNA): TGTGCCAGCAGCCAAATCCTGCGGGGGGGCCACAATGAGCAGTTCTTC. Residues: CASSQILRGGHNEQFF. The J gene is TRBJ2-1, the V gene TRBV3-1 (or the pseudogene TRBV3-2); 9 bases map to TRBD2. Germline trimming cut 2 bases from V and 5 bases from J; bases unmatched to any gene: 7. This CDR3 region has 16 residues. The germline gives CDR1 LGHDT, CDR2 YNNKEL (reference sequence).

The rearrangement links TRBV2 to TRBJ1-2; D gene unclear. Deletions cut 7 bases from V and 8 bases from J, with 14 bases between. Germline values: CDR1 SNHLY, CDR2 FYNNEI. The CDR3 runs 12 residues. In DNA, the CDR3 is TGTGCCAGCACTTCTGGGTTTGGCGGCTACACCTTC. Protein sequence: CASTSGFGGYTF.

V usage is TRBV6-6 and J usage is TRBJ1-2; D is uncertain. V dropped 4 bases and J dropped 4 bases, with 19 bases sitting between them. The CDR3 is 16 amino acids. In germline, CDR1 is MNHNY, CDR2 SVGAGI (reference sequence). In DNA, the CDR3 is TGTGCCAGCAGTTTGGCGGGGAATGGCGATATCTATGGCTACACCTTC. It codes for CASSLAGNGDIYGYTF.

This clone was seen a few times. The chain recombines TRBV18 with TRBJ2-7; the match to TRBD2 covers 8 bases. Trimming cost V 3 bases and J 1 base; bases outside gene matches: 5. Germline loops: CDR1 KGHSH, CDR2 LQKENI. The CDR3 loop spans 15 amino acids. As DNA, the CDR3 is TGTGCCAGCTCACCGGGCGGGGGGCCGTCCTACGAGCAGTACTTC. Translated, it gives CASSPGGGPSYEQYF. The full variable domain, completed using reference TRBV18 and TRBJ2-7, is NAGVMQNPRHLVRRRGQEARLRCSPMKGHSHVYWYRQLPEEGLKFMVYLQKENIIDESGMPKERFSAEFPKEGPSILRIQQVVRGDSAAYFCASSPGGGPSYEQYFGPGTRLTVT.

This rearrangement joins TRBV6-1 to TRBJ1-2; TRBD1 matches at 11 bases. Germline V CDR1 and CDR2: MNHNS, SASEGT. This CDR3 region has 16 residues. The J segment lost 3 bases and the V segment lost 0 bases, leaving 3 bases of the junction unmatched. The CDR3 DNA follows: TGTGCCAGCAGTGAAGCGCCGGGACAGGGGGACTATGGCTACACCTTC. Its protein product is CASSEAPGQGDYGYTF.

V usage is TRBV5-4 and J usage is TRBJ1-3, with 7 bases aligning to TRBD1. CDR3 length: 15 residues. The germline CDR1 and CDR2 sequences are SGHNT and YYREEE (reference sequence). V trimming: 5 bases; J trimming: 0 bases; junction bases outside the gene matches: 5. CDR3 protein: CASSLDRASGNTIYF. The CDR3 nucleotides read TGTGCCAGCAGTTTAGACAGGGCCTCTGGAAACACCATATATTTT.

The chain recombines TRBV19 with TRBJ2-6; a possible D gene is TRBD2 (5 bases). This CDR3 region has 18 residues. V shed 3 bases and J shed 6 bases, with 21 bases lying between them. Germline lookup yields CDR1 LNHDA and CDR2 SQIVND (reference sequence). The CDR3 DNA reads TGTGCCAGTAGTATCCTAGCAATGGCGACCGGTGAGGCCAACGTCCTGACTTTC. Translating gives CASSILAMATGEANVLTF. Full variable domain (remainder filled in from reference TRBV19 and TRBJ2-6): DGGITQSPKYLFRKEGQNVTLSCEQNLNHDAMYWYRQDPGQGLRLIYYSQIVNDFQKGDIAEGYSVSREKKESFPLTVTSAQKNPTAFYLCASSILAMATGEANVLTFGAGSRLTVL.

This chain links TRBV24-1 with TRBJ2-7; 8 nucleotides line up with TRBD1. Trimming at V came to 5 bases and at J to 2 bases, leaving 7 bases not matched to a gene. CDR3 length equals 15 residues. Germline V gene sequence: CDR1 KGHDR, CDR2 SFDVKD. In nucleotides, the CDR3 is TGTGCCACCAGTGCCCGGACAGGGAAACCCTACGAGCAGTACTTC. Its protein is CATSARTGKPYEQYF.

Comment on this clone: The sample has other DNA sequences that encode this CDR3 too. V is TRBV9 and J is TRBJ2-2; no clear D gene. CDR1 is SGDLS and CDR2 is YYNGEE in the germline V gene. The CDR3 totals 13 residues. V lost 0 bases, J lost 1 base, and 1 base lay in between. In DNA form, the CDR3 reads TGTGCCAGCAGCGTAGGGAACACCGGGGAGCTGTTTTTT. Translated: CASSVGNTGELFF. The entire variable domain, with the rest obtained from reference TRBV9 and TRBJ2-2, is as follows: DSGVTQTPKHLITATGQRVTLRCSPRSGDLSVYWYQQSLDQGLQFLIQYYNGEERAKGNILERFSAQQFPDLHSELNLSSLELGDSALYFCASSVGNTGELFFGEGSRLTVL.

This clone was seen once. The DNA of the CDR3 is TGTGCCAGCAGTGACAGGGGGCACTCTGGAAACACCATATATTTT. Encoded protein: CASSDRGHSGNTIYF. V is TRBV2 and J is TRBJ1-3; 8 bases are shared with TRBD1. This CDR3 contains 15 residues. The V segment lost 3 bases and the J segment 0 bases; nucleotides outside the gene matches: 1. Germline V lookup: CDR1 SNHLY, CDR2 FYNNEI.

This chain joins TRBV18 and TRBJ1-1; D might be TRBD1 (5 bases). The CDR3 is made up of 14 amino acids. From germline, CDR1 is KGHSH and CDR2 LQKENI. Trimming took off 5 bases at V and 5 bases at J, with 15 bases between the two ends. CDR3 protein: CASSSRGAWTEAFF. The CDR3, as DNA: TGTGCCAGCTCATCCCGGGGCGCCTGGACTGAAGCTTTCTTT.

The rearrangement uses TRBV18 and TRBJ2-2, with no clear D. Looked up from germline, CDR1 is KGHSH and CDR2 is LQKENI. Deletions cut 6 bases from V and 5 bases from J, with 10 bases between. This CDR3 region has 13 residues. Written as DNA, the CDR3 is TGTGCCAGCTCGTTCACAGATACCGGGGAGCTGTTTTTT. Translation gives CASSFTDTGELFF.

The CDR3 coding sequence is TGTGCCAGCTCTAGCGGGGGTTACACCGGGGAGCTGTTTTTT. The encoded protein is CASSSGGYTGELFF. V gene TRBV2 combines with J gene TRBJ2-2; 10 nucleotides agree with TRBD2. CDR1 is SNHLY, CDR2 FYNNEI, per germline. This CDR3 spans 14 amino acids. The V and J ends lost 8 bases and 3 bases, in that order; junction bases with no gene match: 3.